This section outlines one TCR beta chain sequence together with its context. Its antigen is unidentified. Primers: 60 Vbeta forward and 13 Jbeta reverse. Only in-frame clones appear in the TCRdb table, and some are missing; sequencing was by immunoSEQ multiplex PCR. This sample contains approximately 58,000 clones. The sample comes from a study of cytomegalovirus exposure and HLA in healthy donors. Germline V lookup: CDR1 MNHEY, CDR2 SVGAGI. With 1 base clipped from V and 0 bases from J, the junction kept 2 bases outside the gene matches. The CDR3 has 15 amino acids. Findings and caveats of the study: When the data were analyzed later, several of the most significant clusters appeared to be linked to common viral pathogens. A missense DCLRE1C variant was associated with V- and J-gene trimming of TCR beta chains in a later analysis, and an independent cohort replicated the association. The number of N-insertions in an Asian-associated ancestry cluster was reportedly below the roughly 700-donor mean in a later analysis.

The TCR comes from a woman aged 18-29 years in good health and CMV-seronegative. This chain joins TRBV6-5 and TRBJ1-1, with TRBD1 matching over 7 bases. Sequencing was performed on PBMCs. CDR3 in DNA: TGTGCCAGCAGTTACTGGGACAGCATGAACACTGAAGCTTTCTTT. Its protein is CASSYWDSMNTEAFF.